The 11 T cell receptor beta chains below all came from one sample that was sequenced in a study of blood T cell repertoires in COVID-19. Measured with immunoSEQ multiplex PCR; TCRdb has only the in-frame clones, and not every one. The sample has 150,000 to 200,000 clones, more than 85% seen once. The sample was PBMCs or T cells enriched from blood (not recorded which). These receptors all stem from a human donor with acute COVID-19. The donor label of this sample is uncertain.

This chain joins TRBV19 and TRBJ1-1; 7 nucleotides line up with TRBD1. Looked up from germline, CDR1 is LNHDA and CDR2 is SQIVND (reference sequence). The CDR3 sequence is 14 residues long. Germline trimming cut 5 bases from V and 6 bases from J; bases unmatched to any gene: 9. The DNA for the CDR3 is TGTGCCAGTAGTGATCGGCAGGGGGTCCCTGAAGCTTTCTTT. It specifies CASSDRQGVPEAFF.

V and J are TRBV29-1 and TRBJ2-5; perhaps TRBD2 as D (5 bases). CDR1 is SQVTM, CDR2 ANQGSEA, per germline. The V end lost 6 bases, the J end lost 4 bases, and 6 bases lay between the germline ends. The CDR3 sequence is 10 residues long. The CDR3 is CSVLVETQYF. The CDR3 DNA reads TGCAGCGTACTAGTAGAGACCCAGTACTTC.

J is TRBJ2-1 and V is TRBV19; D is possibly TRBD2 (5 bases). V was shortened by 6 bases and J by 12 bases, with 12 bases between the two germline ends. The CDR3 runs 11 residues. The germline CDR1 and CDR2 sequences are LNHDA and SQIVND (reference sequence). CDR3 residues: CASRDRTAQFF. Written as DNA, the CDR3 is TGTGCCAGTAGAGACCGGACTGCGCAGTTCTTC.

V is TRBV6-1 and J is TRBJ1-5, with 7 nucleotides matching TRBD1. Germline values: CDR1 MNHNS, CDR2 SASEGT. After removal of 4 bases from V and 4 bases from J, the junction contained 13 bases not matched to a gene. This CDR3 region has 17 residues. The CDR3 protein is CASSAGDSSTFNQPQHF. Written as DNA, the CDR3 is TGTGCCAGCAGTGCTGGGGACAGTTCGACCTTTAATCAGCCCCAGCATTTT.

The V call is TRBV24-1, the J call TRBJ2-3; weak D call: TRBD1 (6 bases). This CDR3 contains 14 residues. Germline V gene data show CDR1 as KGHDR and CDR2 as SFDVKD. The V gene lost 6 bases and the J gene lost 2 bases, with 11 bases spanning the gap. CDR3 coding DNA: TGTGCCACCAGTCCGACAGGCACCACAGATACGCAGTATTTT. It encodes CATSPTGTTDTQYF.

V is TRBV19 and J is TRBJ1-2; the match to TRBD1 covers 8 bases. The CDR3 is 14 amino acids. The V and J ends lost 3 bases and 4 bases, in that order; junction bases with no gene match: 4. CDR1 and CDR2 from the germline V gene are LNHDA and SQIVND (reference sequence). The CDR3 bases are TGTGCCAGTAGTATGAGCGGGACAGGCTATGGCTACACCTTC. Amino acids: CASSMSGTGYGYTF.

This clone occurred once. This chain joins TRBV5-1 and TRBJ2-5, with D maybe TRBD2 (5 bases). Germline CDR1 and CDR2: SGHRS and YFSETQ. V lost 0 bases and J 5 bases, leaving 20 bases between the germline ends. The CDR3 covers 17 residues. The CDR3 here is CASSLGLTDPRRETQYF. Here the CDR3 DNA reads TGCGCCAGCAGCTTGGGATTGACGGACCCGCGGAGGGAGACCCAGTACTTC.

V usage is TRBV5-4 and J usage is TRBJ1-2; D gene ambiguous. V was cut by 5 bases and J by 1 base, with 15 bases left in between. CDR3 length: 15 residues. Germline V gives CDR1 SGHNT, CDR2 YYREEE (reference sequence). The CDR3 reads CASRDGLGFNYGYTF. The CDR3, as DNA: TGTGCCAGCAGAGACGGGTTAGGTTTTAACTATGGCTACACCTTC.

The chain carries TRBV12-3 or TRBV12-4 and TRBJ2-5; D not resolved. This CDR3 has 12 amino acids. The V end was cut by 3 bases, the J end by 3 bases, with 5 bases between. DNA for the CDR3: TGTGCCAGCAGTTTCAGCGAAGAGACCCAGTACTTC. Its translation is CASSFSEETQYF.

As for this clone: The junction and the germline gene differ at one end; a read error may be behind it. The chain is built from TRBV10-3 and TRBJ2-5; 9 bases match TRBD2. CDR3 length: 14 residues. Germline loops: CDR1 ENHRY, CDR2 SYGVKD. The CDR3 loop is CATSLAGYQETQYF. DNA of the CDR3: TGTGCCACCAGTCTAGCGGGGTACCAAGAGACCCAGTACTTC.

This chain connects TRBV9 to TRBJ2-5; possibly TRBD2 for D (7 bases). CDR1 SGDLS and CDR2 YYNGEE come from the germline V gene. Trimming took off 2 bases at V and 4 bases at J, with 15 bases between the two ends. This CDR3 has 15 amino acids. The CDR3 DNA is TGTGCCAGCAGCGTGACTAGTAGGGGGGGAGAGACCCAGTACTTC. Residues: CASSVTSRGGETQYF. Variable domain in full (rest from reference TRBV9 and TRBJ2-5): DSGVTQTPKHLITATGQRVTLRCSPRSGDLSVYWYQQSLDQGLQFLIQYYNGEERAKGNILERFSAQQFPDLHSELNLSSLELGDSALYFCASSVTSRGGETQYFGPGTRLLVL.